The 11 T cell receptor beta chains presented below share a single source sample, sequenced in a study of CD8 T cells in ankylosing spondylitis. One entry per CDR3 protein results from TCRdb running MiXCR on the 5' RACE reads. The sample holds fewer than 130,000 distinct CDR3 sequences, under 30% seen once. Sequenced: synovial fluid, either unsorted or a sorted T cell fraction (not recorded which). These receptors all come from a male donor with ankylosing spondylitis.

There are many counts of this clonotype. This CDR3 reads CASSTAESTDTQYF. CDR3 in DNA: TGCGCCAGCAGCACAGCGGAAAGCACAGATACGCAGTATTTT. The rearrangement joins TRBV5-1 to TRBJ2-3; D is perhaps TRBD2 (5 bases). The CDR3 covers 14 residues. V was cut by 4 bases and J by 0 bases, with 9 bases left in between. Germline V lookup: CDR1 SGHRS, CDR2 YFSETQ. The variable domain in full, with the rest retrieved from reference TRBV5-1 and TRBJ2-3, is KAGVTQTPRYLIKTRGQQVTLSCSPISGHRSVSWYQQTPGQGLQFLFEYFSETQRNKGNFPGRFSGRQFSNSRSEMNVSTLELGDSALYLCASSTAESTDTQYFGPGTRLTVL.

The sample holds a few counts of this clonotype. V usage is TRBV2 and J usage is TRBJ2-7; 14 bases agree with TRBD2. After removal of 8 bases from V and 3 bases from J, the junction contained 3 bases not matched to a gene. Germline lookup yields CDR1 SNHLY and CDR2 FYNNEI. The CDR3 is made up of 14 amino acids. CDR3 loop: CASRGLAGGYEQYF. In DNA form, the CDR3 reads TGTGCCAGCCGAGGACTAGCGGGAGGCTACGAGCAGTACTTC.

The chain couples TRBV20-1 to TRBJ2-5; D perhaps matches TRBD1 (6 bases). The germline V gene encodes CDR1 DFQATT and CDR2 SNEGSKA (reference sequence). The CDR3 covers 13 residues. Trimming removed 7 bases from V and 5 bases from J, with 17 bases in between. CDR3 protein: CSVPQRTDETQYF. CDR3 sequence (DNA): TGCAGTGTGCCCCAACGGACAGATGAGACCCAGTACTTC.

This clonotype has a count of ten or more. The chain carries TRBV7-9 and TRBJ1-2, with D possibly matching TRBD1 (6 bases). V was pared by 8 bases and J by 3 bases, with 10 bases between. CDR1 is SEHNR and CDR2 is FQNEAQ in the germline V gene (reference sequence). The CDR3 has 12 residues. The CDR3 here is CASLYRDYGYTF. The CDR3 DNA is TGTGCCAGCCTCTACAGGGACTATGGCTACACCTTC.

This chain joins TRBV3-1 and TRBJ2-5; 11 bases are shared with TRBD2. V shed 6 bases, J shed 5 bases, and the junction held 14 bases outside the gene matches. CDR3 length equals 17 residues. Per the germline V gene, CDR1 is LGHDT and CDR2 is YNNKEL (reference sequence). This CDR3 reads CASSRVLAGGPQETQYF. DNA for the CDR3: TGTGCCAGCAGTCGAGTTTTAGCGGGAGGGCCCCAGGAGACCCAGTACTTC.

This chain joins TRBV20-1 and TRBJ2-3; no definite D call. CDR1 is DFQATT and CDR2 is SNEGSKA in the germline V gene (reference sequence). The length of the CDR3 is 14 residues. The germline V and J ends were trimmed by 0 bases and 2 bases, with 9 bases remaining between them. The CDR3 bases are TGCAGTGCTAGAGATCCCCCCTCCACAGATACGCAGTATTTT. This gives the protein CSARDPPSTDTQYF.

This clonotype was recorded a few times. The J gene is TRBJ1-1, the V gene TRBV27; the D is unclear. The germline gives CDR1 MNHEY, CDR2 SMNVEV (reference sequence). The CDR3 totals 15 residues. The ends were cut back, 7 bases at V and 4 bases at J, with 19 bases in the middle. DNA for the CDR3: TGTGCCAGCAAAACGGGCAGGTTGGGATTCACTGAAGCTTTCTTT. This translates into CASKTGRLGFTEAFF.

The table lists this clonotype with many counts. The chain joins TRBV24-1 to TRBJ1-3; D uncertain. The CDR3 length is 17 residues. Germline V gives CDR1 KGHDR, CDR2 SFDVKD. V was pared by 4 bases and J by 0 bases, with 15 bases between. The CDR3 loop is CATSEGPIQSSGNTIYF. For the CDR3, the DNA is TGTGCCACCAGTGAAGGACCGATACAGAGCTCTGGAAACACCATATATTTT.

This clonotype showed up just a few times. The chain joins TRBV6-6 to TRBJ2-5; D not resolved. Trimming removed 2 bases from V and 2 bases from J, with 6 bases in between. Germline CDR1 MNHNY, CDR2 SVGAGI (reference sequence). The CDR3 is 13 amino acids. CDR3 DNA: TGTGCCAGCAGTTACGGTTCGCAAGAGACCCAGTACTTC. This translates into CASSYGSQETQYF.

This clonotype was seen a handful of times. This chain links TRBV10-3 with TRBJ2-3, with D uncertain. The germline V gene encodes CDR1 ENHRY and CDR2 SYGVKD. V lost 0 bases, J lost 4 bases, and 2 bases lay in between. This CDR3 comprises 12 residues. The CDR3 DNA reads as TGTGCCATCAGTGAGTCCTCAGATACGCAGTATTTT. This codes for CAISESSDTQYF.

This chain uses TRBV14 with TRBJ2-1, with TRBD2 as a possible D gene (5 bases). CDR3 length: 14 amino acids. The V and J ends lost 1 base and 7 bases respectively, with 11 bases between them. The germline CDR1 and CDR2 sequences are SGHDN and FVKESK. The CDR3: CASSQVTSMNEQFF. As DNA, the CDR3 is TGTGCCAGCAGCCAAGTAACTAGTATGAATGAGCAGTTCTTC.